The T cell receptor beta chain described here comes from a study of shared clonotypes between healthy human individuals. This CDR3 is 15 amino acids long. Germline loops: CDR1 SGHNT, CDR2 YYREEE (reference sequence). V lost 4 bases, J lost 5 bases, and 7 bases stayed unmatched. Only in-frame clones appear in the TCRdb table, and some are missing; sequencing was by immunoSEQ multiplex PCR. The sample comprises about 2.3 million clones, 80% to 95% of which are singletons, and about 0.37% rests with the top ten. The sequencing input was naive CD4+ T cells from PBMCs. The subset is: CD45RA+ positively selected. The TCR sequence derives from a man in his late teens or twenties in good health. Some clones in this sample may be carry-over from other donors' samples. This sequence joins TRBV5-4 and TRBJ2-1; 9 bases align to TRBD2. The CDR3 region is CASSLSGSYDNEQFF. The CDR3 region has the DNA TGTGCCAGCAGCCTTAGCGGGAGTTACGACAATGAGCAGTTCTTC.